This T cell receptor beta chain was identified in a study of T cell responses to AZD1222 COVID-19 vaccine. Trimming pared 5 bases from V and 2 bases from J, leaving 21 bases between. Looked up from germline, CDR1 is GTSNPN and CDR2 is SVGIG (reference sequence). The CDR3 spans 16 residues. Assay used: immunoSEQ multiplex PCR; TCRdb lists only in-frame clones, some missing. The sample yields about 86,000 clones, about 92% seen once. General study findings and limits: Females outnumbered males among donors, who were mostly white British; clonal diversity was possibly underestimated. When two AZD1222 doses had been given, Spike-specific TCR breadth and depth rose. Repertoires were collected only later (after the peak T cell response had occurred).

A remark on this clone: Its antigen is unidentified.

The sequence came from an adult who received the AZD1222 COVID-19 vaccine. The chain is built from TRBV30 and TRBJ1-2; tentatively, D is TRBD1 (5 bases). The material sequenced was peripheral blood, taken 28 days after the second AZD1222 dose. CDR3 bases: TGTGCCTGGGGTAGACGGGGCGTAACCGCGAACTATGGCTACACCTTC. Protein: CAWGRRGVTANYGYTF.